A selection of T cell receptor beta chains follows, all from one sample in a study of blood T cell repertoires in COVID-19. Only in-frame clones appear in the TCRdb table, and some are missing; sequencing was by immunoSEQ multiplex PCR. Among roughly 50,000 clones, approximately 87% were seen once, and the ten largest hold about 12%. The sequencing sample was made of peripheral blood. Every receptor here comes from a human donor in a cohort sampled during active COVID-19. Each CDR3 is given with its conserved first and last residue. Fields, in order: clone size, D gene, V gene, J gene, CDR3 DNA, CDR3 protein. A D gene is named only where the DNA matches it firmly. Clone size is stated in some rows and not others, as once, few, many or a class when expanded.

clone_size: -; d_call: -; v_call: TRBV5-4; j_call: TRBJ2-7; cdr3_nt: TGTGCCAGCAGCTTGGAGCGGGTAACCTACGAGCAGTACTTC; cdr3_aa: CASSLERVTYEQYF
clone_size: -; d_call: -; v_call: TRBV18; j_call: TRBJ1-1; cdr3_nt: TGTGCCAGCTCACCACACAGTAGCGGAGAAGCTTTCTTT; cdr3_aa: CASSPHSSGEAFF
clone_size: -; d_call: -; v_call: TRBV14; j_call: TRBJ1-2; cdr3_nt: TGTGCCAGCAGCCGAGCAGGGGCGATGAGTGGCTACACCTTC; cdr3_aa: CASSRAGAMSGYTF
clone_size: -; d_call: -; v_call: TRBV30; j_call: TRBJ1-1; cdr3_nt: TGTGCCTGGAGTGTACTTTGGGACACCGCGGTTATTGTGGACACTGAAGCTTTCTTT; cdr3_aa: CAWSVLWDTAVIVDTEAFF
clone_size: few; d_call: -; v_call: TRBV7-6; j_call: TRBJ1-6; cdr3_nt: TGTGCCAGCAGCTTAACAGGGAATTCGCCCCTCCACTTT; cdr3_aa: CASSLTGNSPLHF
clone_size: -; d_call: -; v_call: TRBV16; j_call: TRBJ2-2; cdr3_nt: TGTGCCAGCAGCCAAGGGCCCACCGGGGAGCTGTTTTTT; cdr3_aa: CASSQGPTGELFF
clone_size: -; d_call: TRBD2; v_call: TRBV11-2; j_call: TRBJ2-1; cdr3_nt: TGTGCCAGCAGCCCCCCTCGGCGCTACGCCGGCGGGGGTATCAATGAGCAGTTCTTC; cdr3_aa: CASSPPRRYAGGGINEQFF
clone_size: -; d_call: TRBD1; v_call: TRBV11-2; j_call: TRBJ1-1; cdr3_nt: TGTGCCAGCAGCACGACAGGGATACCTGAAGCTTTCTTT; cdr3_aa: CASSTTGIPEAFF
clone_size: -; d_call: TRBD2; v_call: TRBV7-2; j_call: TRBJ2-3; cdr3_nt: TGTGCCAGCAGCTCACGACTAGCGGGGAGCACAGATACGCAGTATTTT; cdr3_aa: CASSSRLAGSTDTQYF
clone_size: few; d_call: -; v_call: TRBV10-1; j_call: TRBJ2-2; cdr3_nt: TGCGCCAGCAAGGAGGGACGGAACACCGGGGAGCTGTTTTTT; cdr3_aa: CASKEGRNTGELFF
clone_size: -; d_call: -; v_call: TRBV11-2; j_call: TRBJ1-6; cdr3_nt: TGTGCCAGCAGCTCCCTTTTAAATTCACCCCTCCACTTT; cdr3_aa: CASSSLLNSPLHF
clone_size: -; d_call: TRBD1; v_call: TRBV18; j_call: TRBJ2-7; cdr3_nt: TGTGCCAGCTCACCGAGTGGGGGACAGGGTACCGAGCAGTACTTC; cdr3_aa: CASSPSGGQGTEQYF
clone_size: -; d_call: TRBD1; v_call: TRBV5-1; j_call: TRBJ2-5; cdr3_nt: TGCGCCAGCACCTCTACAGGGGGCCAGGAGACCCAGTACTTC; cdr3_aa: CASTSTGGQETQYF
clone_size: once; d_call: -; v_call: TRBV30; j_call: TRBJ1-4; cdr3_nt: TGTGCCTGGAGTGTACTCAACAGGCTCGTGTTTTTT; cdr3_aa: CAWSVLNRLVFF
clone_size: -; d_call: TRBD1; v_call: TRBV24-1; j_call: TRBJ2-7; cdr3_nt: TGTGCCACCAGTGACTGGGACAGGACCGAGCAGTACTTC; cdr3_aa: CATSDWDRTEQYF
clone_size: -; d_call: -; v_call: TRBV6-5; j_call: TRBJ1-2; cdr3_nt: TGTGCCACCACCCGGGACAACATCGCCTTCTATGGCTACACCTTC; cdr3_aa: CATTRDNIAFYGYTF
clone_size: -; d_call: TRBD1; v_call: TRBV5-6; j_call: TRBJ1-2; cdr3_nt: TGTGCCAGCAGCTTGCGGGGACAGGGACGACATCCGTATAACTATGGCTACACCTTC; cdr3_aa: CASSLRGQGRHPYNYGYTF
clone_size: few; d_call: TRBD1; v_call: TRBV27; j_call: TRBJ1-2; cdr3_nt: TGTGCCAGCAGCCTCAGACAGGGGAGCCCCTATGGCTACACCTTC; cdr3_aa: CASSLRQGSPYGYTF
clone_size: -; d_call: -; v_call: TRBV5-1; j_call: TRBJ1-2; cdr3_nt: TGCGCCAGCAGCTTGGAGGTGGGGCAGGGGAGCTATGGCTACACCTTC; cdr3_aa: CASSLEVGQGSYGYTF
clone_size: -; d_call: TRBD1; v_call: TRBV4-1; j_call: TRBJ1-2; cdr3_nt: TGCGCCAGCAGCCAACCTAATACAGGGGACTATGGCTACACCTTC; cdr3_aa: CASSQPNTGDYGYTF
clone_size: -; d_call: -; v_call: TRBV2; j_call: TRBJ1-1; cdr3_nt: TGTGCCAGCCAAAAGGGAGGGGTAACTGAAGCTTTCTTT; cdr3_aa: CASQKGGVTEAFF
clone_size: -; d_call: -; v_call: TRBV7-9; j_call: TRBJ1-1; cdr3_nt: TGTGCCAGCAGCTTCGGGTTGAACACTGAAGCTTTCTTT; cdr3_aa: CASSFGLNTEAFF
clone_size: -; d_call: TRBD1; v_call: TRBV27; j_call: TRBJ2-7; cdr3_nt: TGTGCCAGCAGTCAGAACGTAGCCGGGACAGGGTTTGGGTACGAGCAGTACTTC; cdr3_aa: CASSQNVAGTGFGYEQYF
clone_size: -; d_call: TRBD1; v_call: TRBV27; j_call: TRBJ2-2; cdr3_nt: TGTGCCAGCAGTTTCCAGACAGGGAATACCGGGGAGCTGTTTTTT; cdr3_aa: CASSFQTGNTGELFF
clone_size: -; d_call: TRBD1; v_call: TRBV19; j_call: TRBJ1-1; cdr3_nt: TGTGCCACCAACCACAGGGGGCTTTACCCTCTGAACACTGAAGCTTTCTTT; cdr3_aa: CATNHRGLYPLNTEAFF
clone_size: -; d_call: TRBD2; v_call: TRBV5-1; j_call: TRBJ2-1; cdr3_nt: TGCGCCAGCCGTACCGCGGGGGGGCTTGATGAGCAGTTCTTC; cdr3_aa: CASRTAGGLDEQFF
clone_size: -; d_call: TRBD1; v_call: TRBV7-3; j_call: TRBJ1-1; cdr3_nt: TGTGCCAGCAGCTCCTACAGGGGCTCTGAAGCTTTCTTT; cdr3_aa: CASSSYRGSEAFF
clone_size: -; d_call: -; v_call: TRBV11-2; j_call: TRBJ2-1; cdr3_nt: TGTGCCAGCAGCTTAGTGCGGACTATGGGTACCTACAATGAGCAGTTCTTC; cdr3_aa: CASSLVRTMGTYNEQFF
clone_size: -; d_call: -; v_call: TRBV6-5; j_call: TRBJ1-5; cdr3_nt: TGTGCCAGCAGTTCAGGGGCGAGCAATCAGCCCCAGCATTTT; cdr3_aa: CASSSGASNQPQHF
clone_size: -; d_call: -; v_call: TRBV4-1; j_call: TRBJ2-2; cdr3_nt: TGCGCCAGCAGCCAAGCCCCGGGACTCGCCGTTAACACCGGGGAGCTGTTTTTT; cdr3_aa: CASSQAPGLAVNTGELFF
clone_size: -; d_call: -; v_call: TRBV15; j_call: TRBJ2-3; cdr3_nt: TGTGCCACCAGCAGGGTGGAAGGGGGAGGCACAGATACGCAGTATTTT; cdr3_aa: CATSRVEGGGTDTQYF
clone_size: -; d_call: -; v_call: TRBV29-1; j_call: TRBJ1-1; cdr3_nt: TGCAGCGTCAAGGGTAGGCGGGGATTTCCTGAAGCTTTCTTT; cdr3_aa: CSVKGRRGFPEAFF